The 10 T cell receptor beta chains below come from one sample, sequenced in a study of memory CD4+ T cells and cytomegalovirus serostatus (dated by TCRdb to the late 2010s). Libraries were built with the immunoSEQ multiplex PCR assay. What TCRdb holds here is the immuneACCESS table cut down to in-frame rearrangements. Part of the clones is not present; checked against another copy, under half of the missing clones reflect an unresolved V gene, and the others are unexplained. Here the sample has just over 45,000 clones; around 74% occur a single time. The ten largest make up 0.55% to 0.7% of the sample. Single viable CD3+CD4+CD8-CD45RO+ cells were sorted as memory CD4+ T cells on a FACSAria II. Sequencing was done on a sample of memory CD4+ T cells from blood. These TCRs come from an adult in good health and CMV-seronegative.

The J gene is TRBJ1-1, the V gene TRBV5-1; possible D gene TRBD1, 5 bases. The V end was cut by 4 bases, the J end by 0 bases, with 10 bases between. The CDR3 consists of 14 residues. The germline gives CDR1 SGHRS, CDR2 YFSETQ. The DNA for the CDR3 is TGCGCCAGCAGCCATCAGGGAGTGAACACTGAAGCTTTCTTT. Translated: CASSHQGVNTEAFF.

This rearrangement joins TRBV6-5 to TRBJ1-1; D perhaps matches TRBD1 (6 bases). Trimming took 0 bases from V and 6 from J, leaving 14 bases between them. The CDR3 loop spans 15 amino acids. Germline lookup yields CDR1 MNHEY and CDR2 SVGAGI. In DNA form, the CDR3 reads TGTGCCAGCAGTTACTCAGGACAGACCTATTCTGAAGCTTTCTTT. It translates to CASSYSGQTYSEAFF.

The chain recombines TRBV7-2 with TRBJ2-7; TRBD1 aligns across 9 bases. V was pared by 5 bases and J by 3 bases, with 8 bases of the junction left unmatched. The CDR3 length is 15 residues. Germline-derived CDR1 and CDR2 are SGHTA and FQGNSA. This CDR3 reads CASSPTAGQGYEQYF. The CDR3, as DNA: TGTGCCAGCAGCCCGACGGCGGGACAGGGCTACGAGCAGTACTTC.

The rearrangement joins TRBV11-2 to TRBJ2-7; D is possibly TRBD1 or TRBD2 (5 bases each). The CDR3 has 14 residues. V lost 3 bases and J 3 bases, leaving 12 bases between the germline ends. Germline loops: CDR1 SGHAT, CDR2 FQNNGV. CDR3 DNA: TGTGCCAGCAGCTTCCCTCCTGGGGGCTACGAGCAGTACTTC. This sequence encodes CASSFPPGGYEQYF.

The CDR3 region has the DNA TGTGCCAGCAGCTCAATAACCGGGACAGGAGATAGGGGTGAGCAGTTCTTC. This sequence encodes CASSSITGTGDRGEQFF. The chain uses TRBV7-9 and TRBJ2-1; 8 nucleotides match TRBD1. V lost 4 bases to trimming and J lost 9 bases; unmatched junction nucleotides: 17. Germline values: CDR1 SEHNR, CDR2 FQNEAQ (reference sequence). The CDR3 is 17 residues long.

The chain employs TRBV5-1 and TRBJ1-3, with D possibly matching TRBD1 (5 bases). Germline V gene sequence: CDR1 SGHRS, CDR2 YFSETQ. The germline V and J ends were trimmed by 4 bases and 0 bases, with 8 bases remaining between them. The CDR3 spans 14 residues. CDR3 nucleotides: TGCGCCAGCAGCATAGGGGACTCTGGAAACACCATATATTTT. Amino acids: CASSIGDSGNTIYF.

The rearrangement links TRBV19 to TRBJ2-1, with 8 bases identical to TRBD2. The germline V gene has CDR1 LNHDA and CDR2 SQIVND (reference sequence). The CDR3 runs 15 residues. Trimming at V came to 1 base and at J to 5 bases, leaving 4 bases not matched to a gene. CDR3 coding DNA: TGTGCCAGTAGTATAGTAGCGGGGTACAACAATGAGCAGTTCTTC. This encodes CASSIVAGYNNEQFF.

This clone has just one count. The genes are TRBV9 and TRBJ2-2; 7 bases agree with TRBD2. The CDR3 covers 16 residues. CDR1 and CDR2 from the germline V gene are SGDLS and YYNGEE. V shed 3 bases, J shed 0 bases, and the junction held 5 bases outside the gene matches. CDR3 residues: CASSARGEANTGELFF. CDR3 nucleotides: TGTGCCAGCAGCGCACGGGGGGAGGCGAACACCGGGGAGCTGTTTTTT.

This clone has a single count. The CDR3 bases are TGTGCCAGCAGTGAAGAGCAGCTCTCTGGAAACACCATATATTTT. It specifies CASSEEQLSGNTIYF. V usage is TRBV2 and J usage is TRBJ1-3; D not resolved. The V gene's germline CDR1 is SNHLY and CDR2 FYNNEI. CDR3 length equals 15 residues. V gave up 1 base and J gave up 0 bases, with 7 bases separating them.

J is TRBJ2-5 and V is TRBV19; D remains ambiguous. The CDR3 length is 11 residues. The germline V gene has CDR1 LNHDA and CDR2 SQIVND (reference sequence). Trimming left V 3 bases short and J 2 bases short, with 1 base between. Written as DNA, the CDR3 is TGTGCCAGTAGTATTCAAGAGACCCAGTACTTC. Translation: CASSIQETQYF.